A single sample is the source of the 27 T cell receptor beta chains below, sequenced in a study of T cells in Graves' hyperthyroidism and ophthalmopathy. TCR beta CDR3 sequences were amplified from RNA transcripts. A first-round RT-PCR of the TCR CDR3 used the HTBI primer set. In TCRdb, the multiplex PCR reads were re-called with MiXCR into one record per CDR3 protein. The sample yields about 510,000 distinct CDR3 sequences, about 46% seen once. Sequences were obtained from peripheral blood or thyroid tissue (not recorded which). Every receptor here comes from an adult woman with Graves' disease, either hyperthyroidism or ophthalmopathy (not recorded which).

This clonotype came up many times. The V call is TRBV7-2, the J call TRBJ1-5, with no clear D. V lost 1 base, J lost 9 bases, and 10 bases lay in between. The CDR3 covers 13 residues. Germline V gene lookup returns CDR1 SGHTA and CDR2 FQGNSA. CDR3 region: CASSLEILSPQHF. DNA of the CDR3: TGTGCCAGCAGCTTAGAAATCCTCTCGCCCCAGCATTTT.

Only a few counts were recorded for this clonotype. J is TRBJ2-7 and V is TRBV14; a possible D gene is TRBD2 (7 bases). The germline gives CDR1 SGHDN, CDR2 FVKESK. This CDR3 spans 15 amino acids. Trimming took 5 bases from V and 2 from J, leaving 16 bases between them. CDR3 nucleotide sequence: TGTGCCAGCAGCAGGGGGGGCGGGCGCACCTACGAGCAGTACTTC. It specifies CASSRGGGRTYEQYF. Using reference TRBV14 and TRBJ2-7 for the parts outside the CDR3, the full variable domain is EAGVTQFPSHSVIEKGQTVTLRCDPISGHDNLYWYRRVMGKEIKFLLHFVKESKQDESGMPNNRFLAERTGGTYSTLKVQPAELEDSGVYFCASSRGGGRTYEQYFGPGTRLTVT.

This clonotype came up many times. The rearrangement uses TRBV15 and TRBJ2-6; perhaps TRBD1 as D (5 bases). The CDR3 is 16 amino acids. V dropped 1 base and J dropped 2 bases, with 9 bases sitting between them. In germline, CDR1 is LNHNV, CDR2 YYDKDF (reference sequence). The CDR3, as DNA: TGTGCCACCAGCAGAGTTGTGGGGCCTGGGGCCAACGTCCTGACTTTC. It yields the protein CATSRVVGPGANVLTF.

This clonotype was counted once. The rearrangement joins TRBV7-6 to TRBJ2-7; TRBD2 matches at 8 bases. Losses at the gene ends were 5 bases for V and 5 bases for J; bases not matched to a gene: 17. This CDR3 is built from 17 residues. CDR1 is SGHVS, CDR2 FNYEAQ, per germline. The CDR3: CASSLAKGREGLHEQYF. The CDR3 DNA is TGTGCCAGCAGCCTTGCAAAAGGTCGGGAGGGCCTTCACGAGCAGTACTTC.

This clonotype was counted at least ten times. This chain uses TRBV4-2 with TRBJ2-7; D is unresolved. The V gene's germline CDR1 is LGHNA and CDR2 YNFKEQ. This CDR3 has 12 amino acids. Trimming took off 2 bases at V and 2 bases at J, with 4 bases between the two ends. The CDR3 loop reads CASSQSPYEQYF. DNA for the CDR3: TGTGCCAGCAGCCAATCCCCCTACGAGCAGTACTTC.

The rearrangement joins TRBV20-1 to TRBJ2-7; TRBD1 aligns across 8 bases. The CDR3 extends over 13 amino acids. Germline CDR1 and CDR2: DFQATT and SNEGSKA (reference sequence). V gave up 4 bases and J gave up 3 bases; unmatched junction bases: 5. DNA for the CDR3: TGCAGTGCTAAACGGGACAGGAACTACGAGCAGTACTTC. Protein sequence: CSAKRDRNYEQYF.

This clonotype was seen at least ten times. CDR3 sequence: CASSWRVTEAFF. The CDR3 coding sequence is TGTGCCAGCAGCTGGCGGGTTACTGAAGCTTTCTTT. This chain connects TRBV7-2 to TRBJ1-1, with D uncertain. This CDR3 is 12 amino acids long. CDR1 and CDR2 (germline): SGHTA, FQGNSA. Trimming stripped 4 bases from V and 5 bases from J, with 8 bases between. The full variable domain, in which reference TRBV7-2 and TRBJ1-1 provide the parts outside the CDR3, is GAGVSQSPSNKVTEKGKDVELRCDPISGHTALYWYRQSLGQGLEFLIYFQGNSAPDKSGLPSDRFSAERTGGSVSTLTIQRTQQEDSAVYLCASSWRVTEAFFGQGTRLTVV.

The chain employs TRBV10-3 and TRBJ1-2; TRBD1 is a possible D gene (5 bases). CDR3 length: 14 amino acids. The V and J ends lost 6 bases and 1 base respectively, with 12 bases between them. Germline V lookup: CDR1 ENHRY, CDR2 SYGVKD. CDR3 sequence (DNA): TGTGCCATCAGAAAGGCCGACAGTAACTATGGCTACACCTTC. Translation gives CAIRKADSNYGYTF.

This clonotype has more than one count but fewer than ten. The V gene is TRBV7-9, the J gene TRBJ2-5; D tentatively reads TRBD1 or TRBD2 (5 bases each). The ends were cut back, 1 base at V and 4 bases at J, with 25 bases in the middle. Germline CDR1 and CDR2: SEHNR and FQNEAQ (reference sequence). The CDR3 is made up of 19 amino acids. CDR3 loop: CASSLDGQMGPGPGETQYF. The CDR3 DNA follows: TGTGCCAGCAGCTTAGATGGTCAGATGGGACCCGGACCGGGAGAGACCCAGTACTTC.

Points on this clonotype: This clone may be a read error of a much larger clone one base away. The V call is TRBV20-1, the J call TRBJ1-5; D is possibly TRBD1 (6 bases). The CDR3 extends over 14 amino acids. Germline values: CDR1 DFQATT, CDR2 SNEGSKA (reference sequence). Trimming took 3 bases from V and 4 from J, leaving 13 bases between them. CDR3 protein: CSASPGAENQPQHF. CDR3 nucleotides: TGCAGTGCTAGCCCAGGGGCAGAAAATCAGCCCCAGCATTTT.

This clonotype was counted at least ten times. J is TRBJ1-5 and V is TRBV19, with unresolved D. Germline V gene lookup returns CDR1 LNHDA and CDR2 SQIVND (reference sequence). The V end was cut by 1 base, the J end by 7 bases, with 14 bases between. This CDR3 comprises 15 residues. The CDR3 coding sequence is TGTGCCAGTAGTATAGCACGGGGTGCGAGACAGCCCCAGCATTTT. Translation: CASSIARGARQPQHF.

Details on this clonotype: A junction end diverges from the germline sequence, so it may reflect a read error. V and J are TRBV7-9 and TRBJ1-5, with D uncertain. Germline assignment: CDR1 SEHNR and CDR2 FQNEAQ (reference sequence). The length of the CDR3 is 13 residues. The CDR3 sequence is CASSQDWWSIRHF. The CDR3 nucleotides are TGCGCCAGCAGCCAAGATTGGTGGAGCATAAGGCATTTT.

In this sample, this clonotype turned up many times. The rearrangement uses TRBV6-6 and TRBJ2-7; 12 nucleotides line up with TRBD1. The germline V gene encodes CDR1 MNHNY and CDR2 SVGAGI (reference sequence). The trim removed 3 bases at V and 6 bases at J, leaving 6 bases unmatched. The CDR3 has 15 residues. The CDR3 spells CASSYTGQGAIEQYF. In DNA, the CDR3 is TGTGCCAGCAGTTATACGGGACAGGGGGCAATCGAGCAGTACTTC.

The gene calls are TRBV7-2 and TRBJ1-2, with D unclear. The CDR3 totals 13 residues. V lost 4 bases, J lost 8 bases, and 14 bases lay in between. Germline V gene sequence: CDR1 SGHTA, CDR2 FQGNSA. CDR3 sequence: CASSSRTRQGYTF. The DNA for the CDR3 is TGTGCCAGCAGCTCGAGGACGAGGCAGGGCTACACCTTC.

The chain is built from TRBV10-2 and TRBJ1-6; TRBD1 matches at 8 bases. Trimming cost V 5 bases and J 0 bases; bases outside gene matches: 6. This CDR3 region has 17 residues. CDR1 WSHSY and CDR2 SAAADI come from the germline V gene. As DNA, the CDR3 is TGCGCCAGCAGTCAAGGACAGGGCAGCTCCTATAATTCACCCCTCCACTTT. It specifies CASSQGQGSSYNSPLHF.

This clonotype was seen at least ten times. This chain uses TRBV19 with TRBJ2-2; 7 bases are shared with TRBD1. Germline V CDR1 and CDR2: LNHDA, SQIVND (reference sequence). With V trimmed by 4 bases and J by 0 bases, 8 bases remained unmatched. The CDR3 spans 17 residues. The chain's CDR3 is CASSKRDSPSNTGELFF. CDR3 coding DNA: TGTGCCAGTAGTAAACGGGACAGCCCCTCGAACACCGGGGAGCTGTTTTTT.

This clonotype has just a few counts. The V gene is TRBV9, the J gene TRBJ2-6, with a weak D call TRBD2 (5 bases). V shed 4 bases and J shed 0 bases, with 11 bases lying between them. The CDR3 consists of 16 residues. Per germline, CDR1 SGDLS and CDR2 YYNGEE. CDR3 in DNA: TGTGCCAGCAGCCAAAGACGGGACTCTGGGGCCAACGTCCTGACTTTC. It yields the protein CASSQRRDSGANVLTF.

The chain employs TRBV7-3 and TRBJ1-1, with D unclear. V was cut by 3 bases and J by 10 bases, with 9 bases left in between. The CDR3 is 11 amino acids. Germline-derived CDR1 and CDR2 are SGHTA and FQGTGA. The CDR3 is CASSLGPGAFF. The CDR3 bases are TGTGCCAGCAGCTTGGGCCCAGGAGCTTTCTTT.

Many counts were recorded for this clonotype. This chain joins TRBV19 and TRBJ1-2; the D is unclear. Germline assignment: CDR1 LNHDA and CDR2 SQIVND (reference sequence). The CDR3 contains 13 residues. Trimming stripped 3 bases from V and 9 bases from J, with 14 bases between. The CDR3 DNA sequence: TGTGCCAGTAGTATCGAGGGCAACGGGCGCTACACCTTC. It is translated as CASSIEGNGRYTF.

CDR3 sequence reads: CASKPTETQYF. The CDR3 region has the DNA TGTGCCAGCAAACCGACAGAGACCCAGTACTTC. The J gene is TRBJ2-5, the V gene TRBV2; unclear D gene. Per the germline V gene, CDR1 is SNHLY and CDR2 is FYNNEI. This CDR3 is built from 11 residues. With 7 bases removed from V and 4 bases from J, the gap between germline ends came to 7 bases.

This clonotype was found a few times. The chain employs TRBV6-5 and TRBJ1-2; no definite D call. The V end was cut by 8 bases, the J end by 4 bases, with 17 bases between. The germline CDR1 and CDR2 sequences are MNHEY and SVGAGI. The CDR3 loop spans 14 amino acids. The CDR3 protein is CASQPPGSLYGYTF. The CDR3 DNA reads TGTGCCAGCCAGCCTCCCGGTAGCCTCTATGGCTACACCTTC.

The V gene is TRBV10-3, the J gene TRBJ2-7; D is ambiguous. Germline loops: CDR1 ENHRY, CDR2 SYGVKD. CDR3 size: 16 residues. V lost 4 bases, J lost 3 bases, and 19 bases lay in between. This CDR3 is CAISAVGSEYRYEQYF. The CDR3 DNA reads TGTGCCATCAGTGCCGTGGGCTCCGAGTACCGCTACGAGCAGTACTTC.

A few counts support this clonotype. V gene TRBV5-1 combines with J gene TRBJ2-1, with D possibly being TRBD2 (6 bases). The germline CDR1 and CDR2 sequences are SGHRS and YFSETQ. There are 14 residues in the CDR3. V lost 0 bases to trimming and J lost 7 bases, with 11 bases between them. The CDR3 nucleotides read TGCGCCAGCAGCTTGGGTGCGGGGAGGAATGAGCAGTTCTTC. This codes for CASSLGAGRNEQFF. Combining the CDR3 with reference TRBV5-1 and TRBJ2-1 gives the whole variable domain KAGVTQTPRYLIKTRGQQVTLSCSPISGHRSVSWYQQTPGQGLQFLFEYFSETQRNKGNFPGRFSGRQFSNSRSEMNVSTLELGDSALYLCASSLGAGRNEQFFGPGTRLTVL.

This clonotype was counted a few times. This chain links TRBV5-4 with TRBJ2-5; 7 bases agree with TRBD1. V dropped 3 bases and J dropped 1; count of bases not matched to a gene: 3. This CDR3 has 14 amino acids. The germline V gene has CDR1 SGHNT and CDR2 YYREEE (reference sequence). The CDR3 here is CASSWGTAQETQYF. DNA of the CDR3: TGTGCCAGCAGCTGGGGGACAGCCCAAGAGACCCAGTACTTC.

This clonotype occurred many times. V usage is TRBV10-2 and J usage is TRBJ1-5; D is perhaps TRBD1 (6 bases). Germline CDR1 reads WSHSY; CDR2 reads SAAADI. The CDR3 spans 13 residues. Deletions cut 3 bases from V and 6 bases from J, with 9 bases between. The chain's CDR3 is CASSEGGVQPQHF. CDR3 DNA sequence: TGCGCCAGCAGTGAAGGGGGTGTTCAGCCCCAGCATTTT.

The chain links TRBV9 to TRBJ1-5; possible D gene TRBD1, 6 bases. The CDR3 totals 15 residues. The V and J ends lost 0 bases and 5 bases respectively, with 12 bases between them. CDR1 and CDR2 from the germline V gene are SGDLS and YYNGEE. CDR3 coding DNA: TGTGCCAGCAGCGTAGCGGGGGGCGGTTATCAGCCCCAGCATTTT. Residues: CASSVAGGGYQPQHF.

This sequence joins TRBV7-2 and TRBJ1-5, with D possibly matching TRBD1 (5 bases). The CDR3 runs 17 residues. Germline loops: CDR1 SGHTA, CDR2 FQGNSA. V dropped 0 bases and J dropped 0 bases, with 12 bases sitting between them. The CDR3 sequence: CASSLAIGAYSNQPQHF. The CDR3 nucleotides read TGTGCCAGCAGCTTAGCGATAGGGGCTTATAGCAATCAGCCCCAGCATTTT.